A single TCR beta chain is shown here with its context. Its matching antigen is unknown. Repertoires were generated with immunoSEQ multiplex PCR, while TCRdb's copy carries only in-frame clones and drops some. The table lists 100,000 to 150,000 clones, 89% of them singletons, with 1.5% to 2.5% in the top ten. The data were taken from a study of cytomegalovirus exposure and HLA in healthy donors. Study-level findings and limits: In vitro data verified a few CMV-associated chains as specific for CMV antigens. The classifier was said to identify cytomegalovirus status with high specificity and sensitivity.

Sequenced material: PBMCs. This sequence originates from a woman aged 18 to 35 in good health and CMV-seronegative.

DNA for the CDR3: TGTGCTAGTGGGACCGGGACTAGCGCACCCTACGAGCAGTACTTC. Translated: CASGTGTSAPYEQYF. The chain joins TRBV12-5 to TRBJ2-7, with TRBD2 matching over 10 bases. The ends lost 6 bases at V and 2 bases at J; junction bases unmatched: 7. This CDR3 has 15 amino acids. Looked up from germline, CDR1 is LGHNT and CDR2 is FRNRAP.